The TCR beta chain under discussion was sequenced for a study of blood T cell repertoires in COVID-19. Turning to the study itself: In each case, the material was cDNA or gDNA derived from T cells, B-cell-depleted T cells, or PBMCs.

Unmatched junction bases numbered 4, after V lost 6 bases and J lost 4 bases. CDR1 GTSNPN and CDR2 SVGIG come from the germline V gene (reference sequence). This CDR3 is 12 amino acids long. The table came from immunoSEQ multiplex PCR; TCRdb's copy has only in-frame clones and leaves some out. The sample includes roughly 250,000 clones, more than 80% of them seen just once. The participants were between roughly 18 and 100 years old and came from roughly 25 US areas. Cohort placement rested on clinical history that participants reported themselves. Two negative PCRs, clearance, or symptom resolution had been documented for recovered Cohort 3 donors.

The sequenced sample consisted of PBMCs or T cells enriched from blood (not recorded which). The rearrangement joins TRBV30 to TRBJ2-3; 7 bases fit TRBD1. The receptor was isolated from a woman under 30 who had recovered from COVID-19. CDR3 sequence (DNA): TGTGCCTGTAAGGGGGCTCCAGATACGCAGTATTTT. Amino acid sequence: CACKGAPDTQYF.